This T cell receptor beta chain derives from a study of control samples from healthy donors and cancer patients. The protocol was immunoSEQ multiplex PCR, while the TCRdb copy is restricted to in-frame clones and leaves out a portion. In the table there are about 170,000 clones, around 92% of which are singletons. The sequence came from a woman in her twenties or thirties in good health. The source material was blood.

CDR3 sequence: CASSSQGQETQYF. The CDR3, as DNA: TGTGCCAGCAGCTCACAGGGTCAGGAGACCCAGTACTTC. This rearrangement joins TRBV7-2 to TRBJ2-5; perhaps TRBD1 as D (6 bases). This CDR3 comprises 13 residues. Germline CDR1 SGHTA, CDR2 FQGNSA. Trimming took off 4 bases at V and 5 bases at J, with 11 bases between the two ends.